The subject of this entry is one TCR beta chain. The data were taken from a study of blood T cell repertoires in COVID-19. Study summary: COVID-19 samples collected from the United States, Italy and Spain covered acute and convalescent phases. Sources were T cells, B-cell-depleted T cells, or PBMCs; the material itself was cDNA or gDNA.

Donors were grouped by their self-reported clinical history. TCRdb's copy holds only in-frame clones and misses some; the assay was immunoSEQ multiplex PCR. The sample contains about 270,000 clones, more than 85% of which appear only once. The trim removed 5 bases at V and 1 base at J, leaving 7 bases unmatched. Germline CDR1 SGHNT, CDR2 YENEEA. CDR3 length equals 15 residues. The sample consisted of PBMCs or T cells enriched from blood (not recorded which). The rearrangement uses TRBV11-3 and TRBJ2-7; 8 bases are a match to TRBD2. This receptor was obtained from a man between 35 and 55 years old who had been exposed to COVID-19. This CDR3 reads CASSIVAGRSYEQYF. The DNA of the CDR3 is TGTGCCAGCAGCATAGTAGCGGGAAGGTCCTACGAGCAGTACTTC.